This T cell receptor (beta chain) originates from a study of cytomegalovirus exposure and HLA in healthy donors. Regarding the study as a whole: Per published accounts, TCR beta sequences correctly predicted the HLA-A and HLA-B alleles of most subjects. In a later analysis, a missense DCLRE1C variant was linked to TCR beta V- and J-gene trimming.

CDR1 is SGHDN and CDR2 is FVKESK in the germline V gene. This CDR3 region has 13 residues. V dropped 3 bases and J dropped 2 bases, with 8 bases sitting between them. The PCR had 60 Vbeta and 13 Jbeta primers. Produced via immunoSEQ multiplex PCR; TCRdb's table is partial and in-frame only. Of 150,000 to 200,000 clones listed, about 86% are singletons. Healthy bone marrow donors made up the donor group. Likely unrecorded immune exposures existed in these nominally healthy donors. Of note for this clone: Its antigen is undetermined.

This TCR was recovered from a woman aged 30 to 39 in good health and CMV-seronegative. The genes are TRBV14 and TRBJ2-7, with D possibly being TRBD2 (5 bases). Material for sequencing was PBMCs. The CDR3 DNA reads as TGTGCCAGCAGCCAGGCCGGGACCTACGAGCAGTACTTC. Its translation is CASSQAGTYEQYF.